The clone carrying this TCR beta chain was picked up many times. Its target is unknown. This record comes from a study of neurological immune-mediated disorders. Overall study: Secondary progressive cases numbered 3 among the 35 or so multiple sclerosis patients, while the other 31 were relapsing-remitting. Findings and caveats of the study: On phylogenetic grouping, the repertoires of 18 of 34 multiple sclerosis patients fell within one related-CDR3 cluster, constituting a possible signature.

Germline V gene lookup returns CDR1 SGHNT and CDR2 YYREEE (reference sequence). This CDR3 is built from 14 residues. The V and J ends lost 2 bases and 3 bases, in that order; junction bases with no gene match: 2. The cDNA came from 5'RACE, which used 10-nucleotide random UMIs. Every sequencing run generated in excess of 190 million TCR-beta sequences. These sequences covered 15-18 subjects. From the 5' RACE reads, TCRdb called clonotypes with MiXCR, one entry per CDR3 protein. The sample carries over 60,000 distinct CDR3 sequences, less than 5.5% recorded once. This TCR derives from a woman between 25 and 40 years old with multiple sclerosis. Sequenced material: PBMCs. The genes are TRBV5-4 and TRBJ2-3; 8 bases fit TRBD1. The chain's CDR3 is CASSFGQGTDTQYF. CDR3 DNA sequence: TGTGCCAGCAGCTTCGGACAGGGTACAGATACGCAGTATTTT.